Shown below are 10 T cell receptor beta chains from a single sample sequenced in a study of beta chain features in type 1 diabetes. Sequencing targeted expressed TCRB transcripts, as all isolated RNA had been reverse transcribed. Clones were sequenced by immunoSEQ multiplex PCR, and TCRdb holds only the in-frame ones, with some missing. Of 900,000 or so clones detected, 17% appear once; the ten largest clones hold 0.02% to 0.025%. Input material: naive CD4+ T cells from blood. The receptor source for this set is a woman aged 18-35 years in good health.

V and J are TRBV5-4 and TRBJ2-3, with TRBD1 matching over 9 bases. This CDR3 comprises 18 residues. Germline values: CDR1 SGHNT, CDR2 YYREEE (reference sequence). With V trimmed by 4 bases and J by 0 bases, 12 bases remained unmatched. The CDR3 loop reads CASSRRPTGGLSTDTQYF. CDR3 DNA: TGTGCCAGCAGCCGCCGCCCAACAGGGGGCTTGAGCACAGATACGCAGTATTTT.

The chain combines TRBV5-4 with TRBJ2-3; D uncertain. Trimming removed 0 bases at V and 6 bases at J, with 14 bases between. Germline V gene sequence: CDR1 SGHNT, CDR2 YYREEE (reference sequence). This CDR3 comprises 15 residues. The chain's CDR3 is CASSLEKGRSDTQYF. Written as DNA, the CDR3 is TGTGCCAGCAGCTTGGAAAAGGGCCGGTCTGATACGCAGTATTTT.

On this clone itself: Its ends do not fully match the called genes, so a read error is possible. This specimen includes other DNA sequences encoding the same CDR3. The rearrangement links TRBV7-2 to TRBJ2-7; either TRBD1 or TRBD2 may fit D (5 bases each). Germline CDR1 reads SGHTA; CDR2 reads FQGNSA. The CDR3 length is 17 residues. CDR3 loop: CASSPFQTGTQPTEQYF. CDR3 in DNA: TGTGCGAGCAGCCCATTCCAAACCGGGACCCAACCTACGGAGCAGTACTTC. Filled out from reference TRBV7-2 and TRBJ2-7, the complete variable domain reads GAGVSQSPSNKVTEKGKDVELRCDPISGHTALYWYRQSLGQGLEFLIYFQGNSAPDKSGLPSDRFSAERTGGSVSTLTIQRTQQEDSAVYLCASSPFQTGTQPTEQYFGPGTRLTVT.

The chain employs TRBV28 and TRBJ1-3; 7 bases match TRBD1. Germline V gives CDR1 MDHEN, CDR2 SYDVKM. The ends lost 5 bases at V and 2 bases at J; junction bases unmatched: 6. The CDR3 loop spans 15 amino acids. CDR3 sequence: CASSLRQGAGNTIYF. CDR3 bases: TGTGCCAGCAGTCTCCGACAGGGAGCTGGAAACACCATATATTTT.

V is TRBV27 and J is TRBJ2-7; D may be TRBD1 or TRBD2 (5 bases each). V dropped 6 bases and J dropped 2 bases, with 14 bases sitting between them. This CDR3 is 14 amino acids long. Germline V gene data show CDR1 as MNHEY and CDR2 as SMNVEV (reference sequence). CDR3 protein: CASRPPGAAYEQYF. DNA for the CDR3: TGTGCCAGCAGACCCCCCGGGGCGGCCTACGAGCAGTACTTC.

The chain joins TRBV7-2 to TRBJ2-1, with 8 positions matching TRBD2. There are 17 residues in the CDR3. Germline lookup yields CDR1 SGHTA and CDR2 FQGNSA. The V segment lost 0 bases and the J segment 0 bases; nucleotides outside the gene matches: 4. CDR3 coding DNA: TGTGCCAGCAGCTTAGCTGGGGGGACTAGCTCCTACAATGAGCAGTTCTTC. This encodes CASSLAGGTSSYNEQFF.

The chain joins TRBV6-5 to TRBJ2-1; 8 bases are a match to TRBD2. CDR3 size: 13 residues. Germline loops: CDR1 MNHEY, CDR2 SVGAGI. V was clipped by 7 bases and J by 7 bases; unmatched bases: 6. CDR3 bases: TGTGCCAGCATTCCTTCGGGAGGGAATGAGCAGTTCTTC. Translating gives CASIPSGGNEQFF.

The chain combines TRBV29-1 with TRBJ2-1, with 7 bases lining up with TRBD2. The CDR3 consists of 14 residues. CDR1 SQVTM and CDR2 ANQGSEA come from the germline V gene. J was trimmed by 4 bases and V by 7 bases; bases with no gene match: 10. Written as DNA, the CDR3 is TGCAGCGCCTACCGCGGGAGTCTGTACAATGAGCAGTTCTTC. Its translation is CSAYRGSLYNEQFF.

The genes are TRBV5-1 and TRBJ2-7; 9 bases fit TRBD1. V trimming: 5 bases; J trimming: 2 bases; junction bases outside the gene matches: 14. Germline CDR1 reads SGHRS; CDR2 reads YFSETQ. This CDR3 is built from 17 residues. The CDR3 nucleotides are TGCGCCAGCAGTCAATCCACCGGGACAGGGATTGCCTACGAGCAGTACTTC. Amino acids: CASSQSTGTGIAYEQYF.

The sample holds one count of this clone. J is TRBJ2-2 and V is TRBV7-6, with TRBD2 matching 8 bases. The CDR3 length is 17 residues. Germline CDR1 SGHVS, CDR2 FNYEAQ. With V trimmed by 5 bases and J by 6 bases, 14 bases remained unmatched. CDR3 nucleotide sequence: TGTGCCAGCAGCCCGGGGACTAGTGGTTTTTCGCCCGGGGAGCTGTTTTTT. This sequence encodes CASSPGTSGFSPGELFF.